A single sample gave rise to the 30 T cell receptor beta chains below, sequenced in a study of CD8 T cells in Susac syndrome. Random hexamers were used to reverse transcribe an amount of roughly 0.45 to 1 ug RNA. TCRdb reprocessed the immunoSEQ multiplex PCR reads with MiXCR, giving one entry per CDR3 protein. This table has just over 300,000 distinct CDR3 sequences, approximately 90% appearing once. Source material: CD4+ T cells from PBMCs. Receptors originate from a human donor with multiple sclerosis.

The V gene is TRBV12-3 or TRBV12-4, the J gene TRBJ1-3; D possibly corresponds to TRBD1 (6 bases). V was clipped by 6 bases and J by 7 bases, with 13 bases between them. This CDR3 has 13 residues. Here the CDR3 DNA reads TGTGCCAGCAGGTCCCAGGGGACGAACACCATATATTTT. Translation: CASRSQGTNTIYF.

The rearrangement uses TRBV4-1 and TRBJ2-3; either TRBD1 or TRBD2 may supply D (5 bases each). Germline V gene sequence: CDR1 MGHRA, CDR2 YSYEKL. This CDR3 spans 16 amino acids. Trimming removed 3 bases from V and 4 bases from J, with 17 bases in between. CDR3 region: CASSHPTRDRADTQYF. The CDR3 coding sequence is TGCGCCAGCAGCCATCCCACCAGGGACCGGGCAGATACGCAGTATTTT.

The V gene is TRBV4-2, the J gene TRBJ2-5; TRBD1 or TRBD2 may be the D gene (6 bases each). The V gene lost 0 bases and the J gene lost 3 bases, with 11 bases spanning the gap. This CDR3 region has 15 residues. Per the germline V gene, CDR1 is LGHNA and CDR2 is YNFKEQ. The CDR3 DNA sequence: TGTGCCAGCAGCCAAGAGGGGGGCAGGGAAGAGACCCAGTACTTC. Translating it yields CASSQEGGREETQYF.

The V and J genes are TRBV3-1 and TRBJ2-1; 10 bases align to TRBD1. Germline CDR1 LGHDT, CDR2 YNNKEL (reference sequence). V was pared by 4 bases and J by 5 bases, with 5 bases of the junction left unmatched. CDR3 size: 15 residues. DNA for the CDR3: TGTGCCAGCAGCCCACACGGGACAGGGGACAATGAGCAGTTCTTC. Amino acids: CASSPHGTGDNEQFF.

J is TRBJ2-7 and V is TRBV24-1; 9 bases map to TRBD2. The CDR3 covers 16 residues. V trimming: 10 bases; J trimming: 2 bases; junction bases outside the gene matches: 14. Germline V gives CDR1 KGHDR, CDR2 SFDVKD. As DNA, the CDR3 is TGTGCCACGTTGGTGCTGGTAGCGGGAGTTCCCTACGAGCAGTACTTC. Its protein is CATLVLVAGVPYEQYF.

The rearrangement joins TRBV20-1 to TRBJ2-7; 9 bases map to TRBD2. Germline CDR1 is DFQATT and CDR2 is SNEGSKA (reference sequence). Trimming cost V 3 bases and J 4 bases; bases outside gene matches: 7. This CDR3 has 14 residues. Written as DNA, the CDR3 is TGCAGTGCTAGCCATAGGACTAGCGCATACGAGCAGTACTTC. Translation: CSASHRTSAYEQYF.

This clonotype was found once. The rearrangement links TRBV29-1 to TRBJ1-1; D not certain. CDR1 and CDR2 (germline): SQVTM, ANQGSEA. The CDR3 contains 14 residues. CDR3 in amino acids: CSVSREAEGTEAFF. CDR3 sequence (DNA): TGCAGTGTGAGTCGGGAGGCAGAAGGCACTGAAGCTTTCTTT.

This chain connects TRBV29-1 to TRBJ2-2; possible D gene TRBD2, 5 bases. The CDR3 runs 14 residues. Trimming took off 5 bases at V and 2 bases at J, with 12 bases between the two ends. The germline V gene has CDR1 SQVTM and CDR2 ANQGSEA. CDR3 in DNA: TGCAGCGTTTCCCGACGGGGAAACACCGGGGAGCTGTTTTTT. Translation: CSVSRRGNTGELFF.

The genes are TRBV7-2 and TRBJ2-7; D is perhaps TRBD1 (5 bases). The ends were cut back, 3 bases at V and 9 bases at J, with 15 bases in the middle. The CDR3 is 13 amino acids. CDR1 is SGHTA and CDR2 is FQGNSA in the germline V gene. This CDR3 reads CASSFARGDGQYF. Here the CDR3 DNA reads TGTGCCAGCAGCTTTGCTAGGGGTGATGGGCAGTACTTC.

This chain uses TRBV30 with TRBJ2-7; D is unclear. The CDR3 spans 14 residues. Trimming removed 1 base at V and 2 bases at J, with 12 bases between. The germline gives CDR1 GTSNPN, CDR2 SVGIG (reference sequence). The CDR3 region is CAWSDSFPPYEQYF. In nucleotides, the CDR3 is TGTGCCTGGAGTGACTCTTTTCCCCCCTACGAGCAGTACTTC.

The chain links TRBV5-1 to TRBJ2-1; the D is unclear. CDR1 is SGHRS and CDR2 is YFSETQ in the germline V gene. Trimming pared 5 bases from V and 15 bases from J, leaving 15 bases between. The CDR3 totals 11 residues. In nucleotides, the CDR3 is TGCGCCAGCAGTCAGAACGGATATGTGTTCTTC. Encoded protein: CASSQNGYVFF.

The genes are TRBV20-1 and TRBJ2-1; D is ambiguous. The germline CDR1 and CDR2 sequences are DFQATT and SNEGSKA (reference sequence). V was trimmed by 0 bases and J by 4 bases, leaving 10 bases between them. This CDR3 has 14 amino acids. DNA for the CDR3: TGCAGTGCTAGAGATAGGGTCGGGTACAATGAGCAGTTCTTC. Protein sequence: CSARDRVGYNEQFF.

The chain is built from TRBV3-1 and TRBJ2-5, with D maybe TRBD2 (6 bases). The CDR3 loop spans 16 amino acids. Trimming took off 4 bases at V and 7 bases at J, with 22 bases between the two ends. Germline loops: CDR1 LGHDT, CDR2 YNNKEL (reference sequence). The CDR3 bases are TGTGCCAGCAGCCGGGGAACTAGCCTCAGGAGGAGGACCCAGTACTTC. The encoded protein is CASSRGTSLRRRTQYF.

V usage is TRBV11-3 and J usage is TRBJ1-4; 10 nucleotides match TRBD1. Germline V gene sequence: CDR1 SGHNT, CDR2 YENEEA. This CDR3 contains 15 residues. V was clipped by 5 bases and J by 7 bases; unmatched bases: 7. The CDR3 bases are TGTGCCAGCAGCCGACGGGACAGGGGATTTGAAAAACTGTTTTTT. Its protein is CASSRRDRGFEKLFF.

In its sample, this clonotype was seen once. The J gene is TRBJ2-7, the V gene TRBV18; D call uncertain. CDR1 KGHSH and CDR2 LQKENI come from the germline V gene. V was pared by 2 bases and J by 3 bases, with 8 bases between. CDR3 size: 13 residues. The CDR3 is CASSPAQHYEQYF. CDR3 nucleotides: TGTGCCAGCTCACCAGCCCAACACTACGAGCAGTACTTC.

The CDR3 loop reads CASSNGEVREQFF. DNA for the CDR3: TGTGCCAGCAGTAACGGGGAGGTGCGTGAGCAGTTCTTC. The V gene is TRBV6-4, the J gene TRBJ2-1; possibly TRBD2 for D (6 bases). The CDR3 totals 13 residues. Germline CDR1 MRHNA, CDR2 SNTAGT. The V and J ends lost 5 bases and 9 bases respectively, with 14 bases between them.

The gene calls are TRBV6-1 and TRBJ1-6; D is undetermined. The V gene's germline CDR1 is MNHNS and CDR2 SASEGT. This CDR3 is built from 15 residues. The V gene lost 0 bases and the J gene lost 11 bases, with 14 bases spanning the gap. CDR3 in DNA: TGTGCCAGCAGTGAAGCGACCACACTCTTCACACCCCTCCACTTT. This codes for CASSEATTLFTPLHF.

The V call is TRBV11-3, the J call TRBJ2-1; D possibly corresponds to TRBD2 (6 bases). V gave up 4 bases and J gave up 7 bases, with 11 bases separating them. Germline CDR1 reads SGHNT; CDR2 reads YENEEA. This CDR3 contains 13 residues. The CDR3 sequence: CASSSGLRNEQFF. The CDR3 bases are TGTGCCAGCAGCTCGGGACTGAGGAATGAGCAGTTCTTC. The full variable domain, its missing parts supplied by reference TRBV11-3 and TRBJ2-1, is EAGVVQSPRYKIIEKKQPVAFWCNPISGHNTLYWYLQNLGQGPELLIRYENEEAVDDSQLPKDRFSAERLKGVDSTLKIQPAELGDSAVYLCASSSGLRNEQFFGPGTRLTVL.

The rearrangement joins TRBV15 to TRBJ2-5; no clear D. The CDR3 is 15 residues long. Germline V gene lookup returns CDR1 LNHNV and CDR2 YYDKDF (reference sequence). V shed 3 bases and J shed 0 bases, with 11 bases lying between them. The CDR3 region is CATSRAATYQETQYF. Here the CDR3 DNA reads TGTGCCACCAGCAGGGCAGCCACTTACCAAGAGACCCAGTACTTC.

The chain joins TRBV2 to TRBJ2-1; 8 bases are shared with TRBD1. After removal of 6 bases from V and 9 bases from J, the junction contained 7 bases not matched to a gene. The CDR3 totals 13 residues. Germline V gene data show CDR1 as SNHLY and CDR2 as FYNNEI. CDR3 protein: CASRPTGVGEQFF. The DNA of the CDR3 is TGTGCCAGCAGACCGACAGGGGTCGGTGAGCAGTTCTTC.

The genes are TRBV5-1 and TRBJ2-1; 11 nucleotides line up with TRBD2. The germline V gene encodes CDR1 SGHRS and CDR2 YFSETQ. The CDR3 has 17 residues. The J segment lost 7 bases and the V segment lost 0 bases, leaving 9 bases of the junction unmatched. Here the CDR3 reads CASSLGGLAAVQNEQFF. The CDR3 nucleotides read TGCGCCAGCAGCTTGGGGGGACTAGCGGCTGTTCAGAATGAGCAGTTCTTC.

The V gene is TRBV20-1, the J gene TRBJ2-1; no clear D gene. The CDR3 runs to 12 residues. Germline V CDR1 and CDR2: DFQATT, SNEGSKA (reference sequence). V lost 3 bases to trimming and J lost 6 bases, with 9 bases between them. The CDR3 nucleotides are TGCAGTGCTAGTGGTAGCACCAATGAGCAGTTCTTC. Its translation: CSASGSTNEQFF.

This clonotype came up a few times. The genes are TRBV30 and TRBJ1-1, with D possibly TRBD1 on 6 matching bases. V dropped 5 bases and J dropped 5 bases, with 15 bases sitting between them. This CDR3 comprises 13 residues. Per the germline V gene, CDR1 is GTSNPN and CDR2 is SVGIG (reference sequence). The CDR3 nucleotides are TGTGCCTGGTATAAGGGGGGGAGGACTGAAGCTTTCTTT. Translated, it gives CAWYKGGRTEAFF.

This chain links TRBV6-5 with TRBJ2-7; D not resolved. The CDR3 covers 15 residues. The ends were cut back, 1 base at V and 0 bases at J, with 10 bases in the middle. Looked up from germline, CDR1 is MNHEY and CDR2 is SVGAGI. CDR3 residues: CASSYYRKSSYEQYF. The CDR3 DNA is TGTGCCAGCAGTTACTATAGGAAGAGCTCCTACGAGCAGTACTTC.

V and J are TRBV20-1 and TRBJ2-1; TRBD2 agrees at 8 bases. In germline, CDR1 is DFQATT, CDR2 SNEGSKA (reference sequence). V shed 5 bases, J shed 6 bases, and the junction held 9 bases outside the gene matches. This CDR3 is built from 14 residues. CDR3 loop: CSAAKAGVGNEQFF. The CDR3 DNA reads TGCAGTGCTGCCAAAGCGGGAGTGGGCAATGAGCAGTTCTTC.

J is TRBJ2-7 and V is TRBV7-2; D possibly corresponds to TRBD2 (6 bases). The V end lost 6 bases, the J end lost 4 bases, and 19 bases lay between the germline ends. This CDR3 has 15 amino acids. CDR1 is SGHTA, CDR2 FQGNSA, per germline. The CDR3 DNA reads TGTGCCAGCAGTCGAACTGGTAGCGGCTTTTACGAGCAGTACTTC. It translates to CASSRTGSGFYEQYF.

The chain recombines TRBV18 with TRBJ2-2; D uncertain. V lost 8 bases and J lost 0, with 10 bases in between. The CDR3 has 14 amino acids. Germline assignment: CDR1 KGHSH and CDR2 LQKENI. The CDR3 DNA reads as TGTGCCAGCGGTAAATCTGCGAACACCGGGGAGCTGTTTTTT. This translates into CASGKSANTGELFF.

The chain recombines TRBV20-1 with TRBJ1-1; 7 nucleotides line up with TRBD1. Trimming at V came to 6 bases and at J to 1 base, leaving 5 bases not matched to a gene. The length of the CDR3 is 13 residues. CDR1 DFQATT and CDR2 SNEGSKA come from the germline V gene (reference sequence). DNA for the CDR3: TGCAGTGCCCGGGGACAGAAGAACACTGAAGCTTTCTTT. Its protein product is CSARGQKNTEAFF.

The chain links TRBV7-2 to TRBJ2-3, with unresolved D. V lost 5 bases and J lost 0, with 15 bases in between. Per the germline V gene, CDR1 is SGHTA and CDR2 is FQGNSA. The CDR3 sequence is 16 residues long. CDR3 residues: CASSPPGGLSTDTQYF. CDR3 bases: TGTGCCAGCAGCCCCCCCGGCGGCTTAAGCACAGATACGCAGTATTTT.

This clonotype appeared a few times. CDR3 sequence (DNA): TGTGCCAGCAGCCCTATGGCGCTATCGGGGGTAATATATGGCTACACCTTC. Its translation is CASSPMALSGVIYGYTF. The chain has TRBV7-8 and TRBJ1-2; D possibly corresponds to TRBD1 (5 bases). The CDR3 covers 17 residues. Germline lookup yields CDR1 SGHVS and CDR2 FQNEAQ. Trimming stripped 5 bases from V and 5 bases from J, with 24 bases between.